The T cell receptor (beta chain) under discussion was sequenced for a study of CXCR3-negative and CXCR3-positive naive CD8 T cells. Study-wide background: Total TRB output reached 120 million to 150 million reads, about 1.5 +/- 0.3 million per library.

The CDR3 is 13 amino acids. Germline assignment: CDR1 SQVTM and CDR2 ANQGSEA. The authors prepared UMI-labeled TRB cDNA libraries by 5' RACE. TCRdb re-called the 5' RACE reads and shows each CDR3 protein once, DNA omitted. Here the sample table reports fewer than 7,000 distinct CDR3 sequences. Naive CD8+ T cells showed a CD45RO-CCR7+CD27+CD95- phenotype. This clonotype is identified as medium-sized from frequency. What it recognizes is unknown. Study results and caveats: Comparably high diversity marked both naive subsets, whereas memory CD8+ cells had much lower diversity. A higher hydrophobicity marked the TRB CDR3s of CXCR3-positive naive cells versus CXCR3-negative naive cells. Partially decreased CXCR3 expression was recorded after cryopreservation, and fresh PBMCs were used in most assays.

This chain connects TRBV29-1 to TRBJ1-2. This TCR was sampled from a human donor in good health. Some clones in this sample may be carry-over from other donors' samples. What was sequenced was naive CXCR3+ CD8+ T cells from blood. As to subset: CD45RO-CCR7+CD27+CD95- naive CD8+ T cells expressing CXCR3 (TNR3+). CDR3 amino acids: CSVAEQMTYGYTF.